This TCR beta chain was captured by sequencing in a study of lymphopenia after photon versus proton radiotherapy (dated by TCRdb to 2018 to 2020). Background on the whole study: Photon and proton radiation therapy were compared by the study for their immunological effects in patients with gastrointestinal tumors who developed high-grade lymphopenia. The 15 to 25 patients in the cohort had gastrointestinal tumors, were treated with either photon or proton therapy, and subsequently developed lymphopenia. The goal of the study was to characterize the differences between the two radiation modalities in how they affect the immune system.

The CDR3 has 13 amino acids, counting the end cysteine and phenylalanine. Only the CDR3 DNA is retained, 39 bases long and in frame from the first base. CDR1 and CDR2 are read off the germline V gene (reference sequence) as SGHKS and YYEKEE. V and J lose 3 bases and 3 bases, and a span of 8 bases separates them. Library preparation was by the immunoSEQ multiplex PCR assay. Deep sequencing of rearranged TCR beta loci, alongside multiparametric flow cytometry, was used to profile T cell repertoires. TCRdb took over this immuneACCESS table, retaining in-frame rearrangements with V and J assigned. Such tables are incomplete; in checked studies, under half of the missing clones stem from an unresolved V gene, and the remainder is unexplained. This sample holds 35,000 to 45,000 clones; more than 75% were observed only once. Around 2.7% of the sample is held by the ten biggest clonotypes. This clone appeared once. The antigen it binds to is not known. No base qualities exist here, and no much larger clone lies one base off it.

Overall study results and their limits: After the lymphocyte count nadir, repertoires from photon-treated patients showed oligoclonal expansion, particularly of CD8+ Temra cells, and this expansion drove the decline in diversity. Across the cohort, among patients who died, a greater drop in TCR diversity after the nadir was inversely correlated with overall survival time. The authors looked at the survival association only in patients who died, and they framed better survival with proton therapy as a possibility rather than a demonstrated result. Relative stability during treatment was observed in proton-treated patients, whereas loss of naive T cells and TCR diversity and gain of effector/memory populations were observed in photon-treated patients.

The chain is assembled from TRBV5-5 and TRBJ2-3, with the D segment identity uncertain. Sequenced here: peripheral blood, sampled from a patient treated with photon-based radiotherapy. This receptor was obtained from a man in his forties or fifties with gastric cancer. The DNA is TGTGCCAGCAGCTCTCGAGGTACAGATACGCAGTATTTT. This sequence encodes CASSSRGTDTQYF.